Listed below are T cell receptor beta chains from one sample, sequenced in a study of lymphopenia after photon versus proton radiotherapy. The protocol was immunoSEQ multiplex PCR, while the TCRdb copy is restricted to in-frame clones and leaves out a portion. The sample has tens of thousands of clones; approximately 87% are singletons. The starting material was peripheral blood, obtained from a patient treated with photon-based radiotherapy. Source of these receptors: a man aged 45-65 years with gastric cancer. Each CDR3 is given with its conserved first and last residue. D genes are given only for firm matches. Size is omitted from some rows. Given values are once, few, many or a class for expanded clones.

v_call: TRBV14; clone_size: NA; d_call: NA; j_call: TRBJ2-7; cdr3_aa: CASSPRQAYEQYF; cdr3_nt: TGTGCCAGCAGCCCCCGCCAGGCCTACGAGCAGTACTTC
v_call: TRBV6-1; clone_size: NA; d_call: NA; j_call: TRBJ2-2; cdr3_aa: CASSFNSERELFF; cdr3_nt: TGTGCCAGCAGCTTTAATTCGGAGAGGGAGCTGTTTTTT
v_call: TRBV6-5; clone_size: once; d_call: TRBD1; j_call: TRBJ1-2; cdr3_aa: CASSRQGGFGYTF; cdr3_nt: TGTGCCAGCAGCCGCCAAGGGGGCTTTGGCTACACCTTC
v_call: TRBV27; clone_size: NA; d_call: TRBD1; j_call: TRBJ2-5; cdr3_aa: CASSLGTGGIETQYF; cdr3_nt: TGTGCCAGCAGTTTAGGCACAGGGGGCATCGAGACCCAGTACTTC
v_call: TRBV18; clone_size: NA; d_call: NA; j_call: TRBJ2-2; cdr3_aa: CASSPYGINTGELFF; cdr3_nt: TGTGCCAGCTCACCATACGGGATAAACACCGGGGAGCTGTTTTTT
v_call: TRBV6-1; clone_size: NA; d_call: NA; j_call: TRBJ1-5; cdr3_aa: CASKRDTLSNQPQHF; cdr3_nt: TGTGCCAGCAAACGGGACACCCTTAGCAATCAGCCCCAGCATTTT
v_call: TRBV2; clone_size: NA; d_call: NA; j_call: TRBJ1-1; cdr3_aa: CASSLARGNTEAFF; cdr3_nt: TGTGCCAGCAGCCTAGCACGCGGGAACACTGAAGCTTTCTTT
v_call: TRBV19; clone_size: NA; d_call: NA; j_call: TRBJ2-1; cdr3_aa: CASSIGNPLGGNEQFF; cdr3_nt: TGTGCCAGTAGTATAGGGAATCCCTTGGGAGGAAATGAGCAGTTCTTC
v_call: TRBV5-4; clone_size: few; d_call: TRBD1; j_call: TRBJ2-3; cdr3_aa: CASSPGGAWTTDTQYF; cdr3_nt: TGTGCCAGCAGTCCAGGGGGCGCTTGGACCACAGATACGCAGTATTTT
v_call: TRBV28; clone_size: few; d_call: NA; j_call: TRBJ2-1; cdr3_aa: CASSLSGGLGTVENEQFF; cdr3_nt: TGTGCCAGCAGTTTATCTGGAGGGTTGGGGACAGTAGAAAATGAGCAGTTCTTC
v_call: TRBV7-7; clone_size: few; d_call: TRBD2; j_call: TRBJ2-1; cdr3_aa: CASSLGLAGQQFF; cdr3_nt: TGTGCCAGCAGCTTGGGACTAGCGGGACAGCAGTTCTTC
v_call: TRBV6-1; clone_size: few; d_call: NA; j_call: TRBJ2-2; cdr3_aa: CASSENRRRVTGELFF; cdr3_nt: TGTGCCAGCAGTGAAAATCGGAGAAGGGTGACCGGGGAGCTGTTTTTT
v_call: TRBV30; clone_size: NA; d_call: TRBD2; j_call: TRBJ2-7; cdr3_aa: CAWRALAGSGEQYF; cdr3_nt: TGTGCCTGGAGGGCCCTAGCGGGTTCGGGAGAGCAGTACTTC
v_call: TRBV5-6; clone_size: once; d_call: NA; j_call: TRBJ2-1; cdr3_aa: CASSLAGSPPRNEQFF; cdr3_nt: TGTGCCAGCAGCTTGGCCGGGTCCCCTCCGCGCAATGAGCAGTTCTTC
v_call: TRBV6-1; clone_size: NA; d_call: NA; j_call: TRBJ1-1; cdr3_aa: CASSNPGRNTEAFF; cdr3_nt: TGTGCCAGCAGTAACCCCGGGCGGAACACTGAAGCTTTCTTT
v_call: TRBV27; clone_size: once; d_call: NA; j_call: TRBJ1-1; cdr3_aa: CASSSGMTNTEAFF; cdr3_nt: TGTGCCAGCAGTTCAGGTATGACGAACACTGAAGCTTTCTTT
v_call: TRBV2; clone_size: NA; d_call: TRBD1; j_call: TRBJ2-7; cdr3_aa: CASSHGQGVGEQYF; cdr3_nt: TGTGCCAGCAGTCATGGACAGGGCGTAGGTGAGCAGTACTTC
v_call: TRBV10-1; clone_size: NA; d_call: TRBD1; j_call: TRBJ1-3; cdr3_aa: CASSPRDSSGNTIYF; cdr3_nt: TGCGCCAGCAGTCCCCGGGACAGCTCTGGAAACACCATATATTTT
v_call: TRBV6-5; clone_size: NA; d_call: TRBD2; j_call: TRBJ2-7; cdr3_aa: CASSTTGTRFYEQYF; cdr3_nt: TGTGCCAGCAGTACCACCGGGACTAGGTTTTACGAGCAGTACTTC
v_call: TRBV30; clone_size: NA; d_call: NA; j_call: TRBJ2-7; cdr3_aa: CAWSVAGSLSYEQYF; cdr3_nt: TGTGCCTGGAGCGTGGCGGGTTCCCTCTCCTACGAGCAGTACTTC
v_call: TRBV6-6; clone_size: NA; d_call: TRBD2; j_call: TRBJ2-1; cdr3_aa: CASSSGLAGPYNEQFF; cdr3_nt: TGTGCCAGCAGCTCCGGACTAGCGGGGCCCTACAATGAGCAGTTCTTC
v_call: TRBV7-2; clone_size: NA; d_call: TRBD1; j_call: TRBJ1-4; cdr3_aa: CASSLDPGGNEKLFF; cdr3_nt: TGTGCCAGCAGCTTGGATCCAGGGGGTAATGAAAAACTGTTTTTT
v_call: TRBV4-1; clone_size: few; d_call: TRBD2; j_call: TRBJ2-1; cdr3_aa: CASRPSAGDPYNEQFF; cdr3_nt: TGCGCCAGCAGGCCATCCGCGGGAGACCCCTACAATGAGCAGTTCTTC
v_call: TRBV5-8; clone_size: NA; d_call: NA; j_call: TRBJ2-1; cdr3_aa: CASSLVYNEQFF; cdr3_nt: TGTGCCAGCAGCTTGGTATACAATGAGCAGTTCTTC
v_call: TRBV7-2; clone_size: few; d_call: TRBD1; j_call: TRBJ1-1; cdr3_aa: CASSGGQANTEAFF; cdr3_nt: TGTGCCAGCAGCGGAGGACAGGCGAACACTGAAGCTTTCTTT
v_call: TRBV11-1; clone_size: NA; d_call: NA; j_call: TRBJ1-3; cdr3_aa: CASSSGGFAGNTIYF; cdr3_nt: TGTGCCAGCAGCTCCGGAGGGTTTGCTGGAAACACCATATATTTT
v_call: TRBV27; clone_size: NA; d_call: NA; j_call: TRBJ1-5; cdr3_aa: CASSSGTYQPQHF; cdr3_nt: TGTGCCAGCAGTTCAGGGACCTATCAGCCCCAGCATTTT
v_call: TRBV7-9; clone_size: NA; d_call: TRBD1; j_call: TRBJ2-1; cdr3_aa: CASSFSGQGADEQFF; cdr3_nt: TGTGCCAGCAGCTTCTCGGGACAGGGGGCCGATGAGCAGTTCTTC
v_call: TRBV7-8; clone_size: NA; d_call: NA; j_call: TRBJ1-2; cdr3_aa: CASSDRRRASGYTF; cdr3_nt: TGTGCCAGCAGCGATCGCCGTAGGGCGAGTGGCTACACCTTC
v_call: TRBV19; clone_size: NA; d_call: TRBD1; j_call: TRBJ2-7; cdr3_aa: CASSPYPGQISYEQYF; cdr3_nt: TGTGCCAGTAGTCCATATCCGGGACAGATCTCCTACGAGCAGTACTTC
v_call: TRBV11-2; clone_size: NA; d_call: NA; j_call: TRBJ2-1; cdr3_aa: CASSHGLSSYNEQFF; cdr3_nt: TGTGCCAGCAGCCACGGGTTGAGCTCCTACAATGAGCAGTTCTTC
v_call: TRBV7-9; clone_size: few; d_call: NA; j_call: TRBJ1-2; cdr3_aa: CASSSTVTYGYTF; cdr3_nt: TGTGCCAGCAGCTCGACAGTGACCTATGGCTACACCTTC
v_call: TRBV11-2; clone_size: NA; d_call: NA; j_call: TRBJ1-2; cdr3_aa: CASSAPGRANYGYTF; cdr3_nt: TGTGCCAGCAGCGCTCCGGGTCGAGCTAACTATGGCTACACCTTC
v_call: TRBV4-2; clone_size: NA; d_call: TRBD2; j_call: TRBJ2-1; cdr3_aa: CASSQGTSGIDEQFF; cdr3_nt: TGTGCCAGCAGCCAAGGGACTAGCGGGATTGATGAGCAGTTCTTC
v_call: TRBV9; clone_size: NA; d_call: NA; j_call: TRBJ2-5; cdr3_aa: CASSVAETSPLGTQYF; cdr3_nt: TGTGCCAGCAGCGTAGCGGAGACATCTCCCCTCGGGACCCAGTACTTC
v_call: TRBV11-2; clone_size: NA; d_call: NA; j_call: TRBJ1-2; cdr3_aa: CASSLFPDRSNYGYTF; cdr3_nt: TGTGCCAGCAGCTTATTCCCGGACAGAAGCAACTATGGCTACACCTTC
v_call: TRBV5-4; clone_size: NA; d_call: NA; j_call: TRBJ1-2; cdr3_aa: CASSLAGLGYGYTF; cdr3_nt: TGTGCCAGCAGCTTGGCGGGGTTAGGCTATGGCTACACCTTC
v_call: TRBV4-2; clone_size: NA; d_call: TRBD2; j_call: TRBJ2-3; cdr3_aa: CASSQALWEGSTDF; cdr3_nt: TGTGCCAGCAGCCAAGCCCTGTGGGAGGGCTCCACGGATTTT
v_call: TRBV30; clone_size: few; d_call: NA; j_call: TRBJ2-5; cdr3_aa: CAWSDSIGETQYF; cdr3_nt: TGTGCCTGGAGTGACTCAATCGGAGAGACCCAGTACTTC
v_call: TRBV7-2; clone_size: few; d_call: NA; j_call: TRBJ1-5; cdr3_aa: CASSLARAGGNQPQHF; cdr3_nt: TGTGCCAGCAGCTTAGCAAGGGCAGGGGGCAATCAGCCCCAGCATTTT
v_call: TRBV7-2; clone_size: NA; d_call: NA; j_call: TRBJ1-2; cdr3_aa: CASTLVGAGGYTF; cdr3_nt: TGTGCCAGCACGCTCGTGGGGGCGGGAGGCTACACCTTC
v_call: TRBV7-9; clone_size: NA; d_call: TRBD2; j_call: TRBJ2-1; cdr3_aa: CASSSPGLAGMYEQFF; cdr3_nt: TGTGCCAGCAGCTCCCCGGGGCTAGCGGGAATGTATGAGCAGTTCTTC
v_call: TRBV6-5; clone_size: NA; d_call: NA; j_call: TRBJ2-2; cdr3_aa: CASSYSSPNTGELFF; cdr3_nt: TGTGCCAGCAGTTACTCGAGCCCCAACACCGGGGAGCTGTTTTTT
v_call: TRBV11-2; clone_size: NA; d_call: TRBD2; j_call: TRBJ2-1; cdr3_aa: CASVGTSIVNEQFF; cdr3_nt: TGTGCCAGCGTCGGGACTAGCATAGTCAATGAGCAGTTCTTC
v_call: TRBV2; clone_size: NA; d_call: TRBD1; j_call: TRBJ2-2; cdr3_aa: CASSEGDRGLAGELFF; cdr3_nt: TGTGCCAGCAGTGAGGGGGACAGGGGGTTGGCCGGGGAGCTGTTTTTT
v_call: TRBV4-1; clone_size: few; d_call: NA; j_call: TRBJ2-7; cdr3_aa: CASSLLFAPYEQYF; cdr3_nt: TGCGCCAGCAGCCTTTTGTTTGCCCCCTACGAGCAGTACTTC